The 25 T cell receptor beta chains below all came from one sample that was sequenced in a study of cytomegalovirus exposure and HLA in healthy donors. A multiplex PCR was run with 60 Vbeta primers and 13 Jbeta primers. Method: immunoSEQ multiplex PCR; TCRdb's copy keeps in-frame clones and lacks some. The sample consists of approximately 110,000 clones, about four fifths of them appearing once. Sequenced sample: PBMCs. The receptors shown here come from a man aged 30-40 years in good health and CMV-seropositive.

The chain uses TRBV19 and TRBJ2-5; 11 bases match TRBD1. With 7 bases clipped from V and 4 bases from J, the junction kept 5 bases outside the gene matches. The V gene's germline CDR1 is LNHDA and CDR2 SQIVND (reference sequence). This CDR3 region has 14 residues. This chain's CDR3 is CASKQDRGRETQYF. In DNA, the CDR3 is TGTGCCAGTAAACAGGACAGGGGGCGAGAGACCCAGTACTTC. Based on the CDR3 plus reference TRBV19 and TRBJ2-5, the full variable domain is DGGITQSPKYLFRKEGQNVTLSCEQNLNHDAMYWYRQDPGQGLRLIYYSQIVNDFQKGDIAEGYSVSREKKESFPLTVTSAQKNPTAFYLCASKQDRGRETQYFGPGTRLLVL.

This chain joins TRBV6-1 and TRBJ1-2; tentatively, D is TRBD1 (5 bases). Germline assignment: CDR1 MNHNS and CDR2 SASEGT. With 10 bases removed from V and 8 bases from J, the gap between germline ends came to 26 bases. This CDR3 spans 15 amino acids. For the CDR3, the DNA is TGTGCCACCACCGGGGGGGGAGTCGAAGGTTTAGGCTACACCTTC. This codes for CATTGGGVEGLGYTF.

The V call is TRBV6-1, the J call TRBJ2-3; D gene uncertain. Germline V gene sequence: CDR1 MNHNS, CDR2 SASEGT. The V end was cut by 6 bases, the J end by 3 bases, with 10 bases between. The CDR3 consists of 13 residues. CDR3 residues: CASRSAETDTQYF. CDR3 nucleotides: TGTGCCAGCAGAAGTGCGGAAACAGATACGCAGTATTTT.

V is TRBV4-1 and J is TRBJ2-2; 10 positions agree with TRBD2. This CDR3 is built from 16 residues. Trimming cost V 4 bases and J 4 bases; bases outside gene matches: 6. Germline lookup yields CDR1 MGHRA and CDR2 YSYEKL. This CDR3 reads CASSLHLAGVTGELFF. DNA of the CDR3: TGCGCCAGCAGCCTGCATCTAGCGGGAGTCACCGGGGAGCTGTTTTTT.

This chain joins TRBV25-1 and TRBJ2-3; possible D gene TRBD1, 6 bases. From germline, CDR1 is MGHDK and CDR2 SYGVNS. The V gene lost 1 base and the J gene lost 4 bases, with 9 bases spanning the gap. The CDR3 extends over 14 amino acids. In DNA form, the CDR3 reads TGTGCCAGCAGTGAATCCCAGGGGTCAGATACGCAGTATTTT. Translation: CASSESQGSDTQYF.

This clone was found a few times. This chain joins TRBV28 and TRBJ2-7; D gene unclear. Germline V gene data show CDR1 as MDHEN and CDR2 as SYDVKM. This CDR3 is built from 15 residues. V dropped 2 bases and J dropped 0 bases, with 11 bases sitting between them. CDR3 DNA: TGTGCCAGCAGTTTAGGGCCATATTCCTCCTACGAGCAGTACTTC. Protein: CASSLGPYSSYEQYF. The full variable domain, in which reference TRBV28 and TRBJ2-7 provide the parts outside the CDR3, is DVKVTQSSRYLVKRTGEKVFLECVQDMDHENMFWYRQDPGLGLRLIYFSYDVKMKEKGDIPEGYSVSREKKERFSLILESASTNQTSMYLCASSLGPYSSYEQYFGPGTRLTVT.

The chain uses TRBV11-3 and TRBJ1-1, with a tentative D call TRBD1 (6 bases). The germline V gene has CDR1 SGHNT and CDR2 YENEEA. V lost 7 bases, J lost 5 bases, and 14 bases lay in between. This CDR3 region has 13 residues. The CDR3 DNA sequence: TGTGCCAGCACCCAACAGGGTAGGACTGAAGCTTTCTTT. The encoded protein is CASTQQGRTEAFF.

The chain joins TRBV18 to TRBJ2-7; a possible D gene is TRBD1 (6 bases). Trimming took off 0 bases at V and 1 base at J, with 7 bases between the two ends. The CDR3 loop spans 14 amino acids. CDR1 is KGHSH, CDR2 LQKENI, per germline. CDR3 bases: TGTGCCAGCTCACCACCGGACAGTTCCTACGAGCAGTACTTC. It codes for CASSPPDSSYEQYF. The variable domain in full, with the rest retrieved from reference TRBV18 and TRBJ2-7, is NAGVMQNPRHLVRRRGQEARLRCSPMKGHSHVYWYRQLPEEGLKFMVYLQKENIIDESGMPKERFSAEFPKEGPSILRIQQVVRGDSAAYFCASSPPDSSYEQYFGPGTRLTVT.

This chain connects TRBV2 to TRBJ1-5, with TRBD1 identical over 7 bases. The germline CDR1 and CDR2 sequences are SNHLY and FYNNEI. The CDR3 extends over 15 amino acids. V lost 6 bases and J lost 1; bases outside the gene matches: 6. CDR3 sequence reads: CASSHGQESNQPQHF. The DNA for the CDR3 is TGTGCCAGCAGCCACGGACAGGAGAGCAATCAGCCCCAGCATTTT. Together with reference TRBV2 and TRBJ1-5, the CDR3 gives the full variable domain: EPEVTQTPSHQVTQMGQEVILRCVPISNHLYFYWYRQILGQKVEFLVSFYNNEISEKSEIFDDQFSVERPDGSNFTLKIRSTKLEDSAMYFCASSHGQESNQPQHFGDGTRLSIL.

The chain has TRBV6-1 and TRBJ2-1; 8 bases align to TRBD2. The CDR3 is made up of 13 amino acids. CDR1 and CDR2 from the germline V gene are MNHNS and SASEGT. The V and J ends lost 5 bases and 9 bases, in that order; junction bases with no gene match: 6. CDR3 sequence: CASSSTSEVEQFF. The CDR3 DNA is TGTGCCAGCAGTTCGACTAGCGAGGTTGAGCAGTTCTTC.

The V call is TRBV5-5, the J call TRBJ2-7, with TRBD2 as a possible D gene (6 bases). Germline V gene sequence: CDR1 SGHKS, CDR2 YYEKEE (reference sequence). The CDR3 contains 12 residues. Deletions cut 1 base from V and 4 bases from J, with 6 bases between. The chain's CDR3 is CASSLSGYEQYF. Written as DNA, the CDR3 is TGTGCCAGCAGCTTGAGCGGGTACGAGCAGTACTTC. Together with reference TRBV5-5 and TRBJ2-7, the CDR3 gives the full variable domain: DAGVTQSPTHLIKTRGQQVTLRCSPISGHKSVSWYQQVLGQGPQFIFQYYEKEERGRGNFPDRFSARQFPNYSSELNVNALLLGDSALYLCASSLSGYEQYFGPGTRLTVT.

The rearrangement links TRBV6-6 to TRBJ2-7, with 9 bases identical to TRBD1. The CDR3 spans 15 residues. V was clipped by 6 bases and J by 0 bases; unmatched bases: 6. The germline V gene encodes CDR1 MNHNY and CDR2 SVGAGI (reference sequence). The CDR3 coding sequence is TGTGCCAGCAGACAAGGACAGGGGATCTCCTACGAGCAGTACTTC. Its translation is CASRQGQGISYEQYF.

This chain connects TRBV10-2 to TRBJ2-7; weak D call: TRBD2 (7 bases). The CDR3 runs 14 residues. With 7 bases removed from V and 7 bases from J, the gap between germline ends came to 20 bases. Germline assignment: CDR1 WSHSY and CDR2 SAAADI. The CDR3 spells CASTLGGGLLEQYF. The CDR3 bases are TGCGCCAGCACTCTAGGGGGGGGACTCCTGGAGCAGTACTTC.

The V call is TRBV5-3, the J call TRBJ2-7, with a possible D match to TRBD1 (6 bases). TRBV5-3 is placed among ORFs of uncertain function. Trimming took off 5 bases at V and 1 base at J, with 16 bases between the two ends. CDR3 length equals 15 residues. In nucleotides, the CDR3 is TGTGCCAGAAGATCGACAGGTCGCCTTTCCTACGAGCAGTACGTC. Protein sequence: CARRSTGRLSYEQYV.

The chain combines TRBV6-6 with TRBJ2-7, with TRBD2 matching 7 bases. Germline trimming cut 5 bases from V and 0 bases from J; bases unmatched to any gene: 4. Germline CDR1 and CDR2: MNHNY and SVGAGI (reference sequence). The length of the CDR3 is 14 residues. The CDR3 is CASSGSGGSYEQYF. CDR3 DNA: TGTGCCAGCAGTGGGTCGGGGGGCTCCTACGAGCAGTACTTC.

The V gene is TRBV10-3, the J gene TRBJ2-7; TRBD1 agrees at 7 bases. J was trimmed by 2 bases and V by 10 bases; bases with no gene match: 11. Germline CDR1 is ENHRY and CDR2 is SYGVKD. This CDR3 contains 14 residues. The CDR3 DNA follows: TGTGCCACCCTAAGGGACAGCCTAGCCTACGAGCAGTACGTC. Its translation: CATLRDSLAYEQYV.

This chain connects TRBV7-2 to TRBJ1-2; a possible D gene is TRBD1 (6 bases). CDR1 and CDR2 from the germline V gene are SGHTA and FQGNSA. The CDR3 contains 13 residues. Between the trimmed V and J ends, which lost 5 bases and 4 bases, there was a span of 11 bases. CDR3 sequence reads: CASSHGQSYGYTF. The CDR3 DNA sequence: TGTGCCAGCAGCCACGGACAGAGCTATGGCTACACCTTC.

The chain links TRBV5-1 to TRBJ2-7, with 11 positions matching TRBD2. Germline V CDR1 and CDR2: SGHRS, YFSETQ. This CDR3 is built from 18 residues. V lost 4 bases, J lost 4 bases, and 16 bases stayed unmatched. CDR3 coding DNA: TGCGCCAGCAGCCGCGGGGTAATAGCGGGAGGGGAACTATACGAGCAGTACGTC. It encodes CASSRGVIAGGELYEQYV.

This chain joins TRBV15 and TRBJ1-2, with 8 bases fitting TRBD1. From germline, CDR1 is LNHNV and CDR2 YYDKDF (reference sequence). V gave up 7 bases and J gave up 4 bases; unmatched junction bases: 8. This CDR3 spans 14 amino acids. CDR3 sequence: CATTDRTGLYGYTF. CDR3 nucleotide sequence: TGTGCCACCACAGACCGGACAGGGCTCTATGGCTACACCTTC.

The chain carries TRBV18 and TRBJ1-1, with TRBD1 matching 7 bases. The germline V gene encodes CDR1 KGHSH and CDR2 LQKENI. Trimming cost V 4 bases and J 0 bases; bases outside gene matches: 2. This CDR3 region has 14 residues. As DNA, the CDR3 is TGTGCCAGCTCACAACAGGGGATGAACACTGAAGCTTTCTTT. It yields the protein CASSQQGMNTEAFF.

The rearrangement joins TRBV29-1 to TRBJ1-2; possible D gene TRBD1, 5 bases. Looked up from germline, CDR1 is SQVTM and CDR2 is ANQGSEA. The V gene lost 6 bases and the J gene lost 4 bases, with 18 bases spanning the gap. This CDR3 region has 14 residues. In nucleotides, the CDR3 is TGCAGCGTCGCCTCGCCCCTCGGGGGCTATGGCTACACCTTC. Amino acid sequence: CSVASPLGGYGYTF.

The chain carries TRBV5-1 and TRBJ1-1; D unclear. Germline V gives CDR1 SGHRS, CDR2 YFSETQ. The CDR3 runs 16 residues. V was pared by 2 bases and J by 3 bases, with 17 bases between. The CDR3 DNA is TGCGCCAGCAGCTTCTTGCCGGGCGGGATATACACTGAAGCTTTCTTT. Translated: CASSFLPGGIYTEAFF.

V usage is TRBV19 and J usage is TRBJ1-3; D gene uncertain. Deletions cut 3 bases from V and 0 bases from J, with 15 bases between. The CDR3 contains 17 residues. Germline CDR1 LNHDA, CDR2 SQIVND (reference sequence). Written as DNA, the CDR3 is TGTGCCAGTAGTATTTACGACATACCGGCCTCTGGAAACACCATATATTTT. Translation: CASSIYDIPASGNTIYF.

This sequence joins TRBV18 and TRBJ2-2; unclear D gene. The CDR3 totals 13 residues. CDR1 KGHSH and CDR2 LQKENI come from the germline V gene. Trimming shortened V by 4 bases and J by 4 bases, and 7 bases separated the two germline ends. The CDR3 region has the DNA TGTGCCAGCTCACGGGCCCTCACCGGGGAGCTGTTTTTT. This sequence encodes CASSRALTGELFF. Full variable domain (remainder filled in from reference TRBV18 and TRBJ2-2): NAGVMQNPRHLVRRRGQEARLRCSPMKGHSHVYWYRQLPEEGLKFMVYLQKENIIDESGMPKERFSAEFPKEGPSILRIQQVVRGDSAAYFCASSRALTGELFFGEGSRLTVL.

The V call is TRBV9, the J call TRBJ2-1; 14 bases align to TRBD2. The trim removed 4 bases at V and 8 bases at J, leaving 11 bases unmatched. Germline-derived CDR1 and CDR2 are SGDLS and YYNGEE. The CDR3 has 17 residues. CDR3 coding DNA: TGTGCCAGCAGCCGCAGGGAGACTAGCGGGGGGGCGCATGAGCAGTTCTTC. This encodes CASSRRETSGGAHEQFF.